This TCR beta chain comes out of a study of early T cells in non-severe SARS-CoV-2 infection (dated by TCRdb to the early 2020s). With respect to the entire study: Because TCR sequencing relied on bulk RNA taken from unsorted whole blood, pairing of alpha and beta chains was not possible.

This clonotype was counted ten times or more. What antigen it recognizes has not been identified. Within one base of it there is no much larger clone, and no base qualities were kept. Libraries were made using 5' RACE. The sequencing machine was a NextSeq 500. To correct for sequencing error and PCR bias, the TCR library protocol tagged individual cDNA molecules with unique molecular identifiers. Both TCR alpha and beta chains were sequenced, and tight co-correlation was observed between alpha and beta sequence abundances in each sample. On the study's bioinformatics: Decombinator V4 was used to annotate the V gene, J gene and CDR3 of the TCR sequences. Expanded TCRs were defined as changing significantly between any two time points under a Poisson model with p below 0.0001. TCR abundances were normalised to the total number of TCRs sequenced per sample and were expressed as counts per million. TRAV1-2 paired with TRAJ12, TRAJ20 or TRAJ33 defined MAIT TCRs, while TRAV10 paired with TRAJ18 defined iNKT TCRs. VDJdb, accessed 1 November 2021, was searched for CMV, EBV and SARS-CoV-2 annotated TCRs, with TCRs annotated for multiple antigens excluded. Using fastp trimming at Q25 and MiXCR clonotype assembly, TCRdb reanalyzed the public sequencing data and kept in-frame beta chains. Rows matching on CDR3 protein sequence are summarized as one entry with the most common DNA and genes. TCRdb assigned the V and J calls; the authors' analysis was not used. The sample table records tens of thousands of distinct CDR3 sequences; roughly an eighth of these occur just once. Around 7% of the sample goes to the ten largest clones.

Including the terminal cysteine and phenylalanine, the CDR3 comprises 11 residues. Kept here is only the CDR3 DNA, which spans 33 bases and is read in frame from base 1. V is clipped by 4 bases and J by 5 bases, and the sequence between their germline boundaries is 8 bases long. Per the germline V gene, SQVTM is the CDR1 and ANQGSEA is the CDR2. What the work shows at the level of the full study, not this receptor alone: Matching against VDJdb was skewed toward anti-spike CD8 responses, likely underestimated virus-specific expansions, and missed private and CD4 specificities.

This was a case-control study nested in a cohort of healthcare workers in London, UK, who had nasopharyngeal swab PCR tests and blood samples taken every week. Between 23 and 31 March 2020, the week of the UK lockdown, healthcare workers were enrolled and then followed up weekly for as long as 16 weeks. The V and J genes are TRBV29-1 and TRBJ1-1, with no D gene named confidently. This sequence originates from an adult who was a healthcare worker with PCR-confirmed SARS-CoV-2 infection or an uninfected control (not recorded which). Sequenced input: whole blood. The CDR3 reads as follows: CSVGFGTEAFF. The nucleotide sequence is given as TGCAGCGTTGGGTTTGGTACTGAAGCTTTCTTT.